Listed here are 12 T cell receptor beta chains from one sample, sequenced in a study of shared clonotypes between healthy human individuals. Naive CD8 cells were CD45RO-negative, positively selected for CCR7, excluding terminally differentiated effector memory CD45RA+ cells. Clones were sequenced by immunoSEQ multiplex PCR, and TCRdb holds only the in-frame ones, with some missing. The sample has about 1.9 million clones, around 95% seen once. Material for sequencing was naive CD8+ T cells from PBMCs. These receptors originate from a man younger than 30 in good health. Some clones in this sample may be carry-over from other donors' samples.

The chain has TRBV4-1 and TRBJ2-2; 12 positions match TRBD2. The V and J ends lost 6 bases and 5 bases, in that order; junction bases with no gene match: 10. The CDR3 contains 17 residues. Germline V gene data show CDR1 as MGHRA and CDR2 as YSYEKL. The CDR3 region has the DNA TGCGCCAGCAGTCTATCGACTAGCGGGAGAGATACCGGGGAGCTGTTTTTT. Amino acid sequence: CASSLSTSGRDTGELFF.

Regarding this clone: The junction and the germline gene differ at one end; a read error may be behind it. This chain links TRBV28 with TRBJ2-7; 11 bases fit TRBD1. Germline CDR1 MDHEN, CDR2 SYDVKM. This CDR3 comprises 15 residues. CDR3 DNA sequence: TGTGCCACCAGTTTCGTTGGGGACAGGGGGTACGAGCAGTACTTC. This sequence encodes CATSFVGDRGYEQYF.

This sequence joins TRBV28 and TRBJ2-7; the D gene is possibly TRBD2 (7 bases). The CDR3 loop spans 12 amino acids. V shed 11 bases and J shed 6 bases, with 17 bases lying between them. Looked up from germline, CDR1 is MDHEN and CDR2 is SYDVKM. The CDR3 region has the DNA TGTGCCTTTGGGGGGGCGGGCGGCGAGCAGTACTTC. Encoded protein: CAFGGAGGEQYF.

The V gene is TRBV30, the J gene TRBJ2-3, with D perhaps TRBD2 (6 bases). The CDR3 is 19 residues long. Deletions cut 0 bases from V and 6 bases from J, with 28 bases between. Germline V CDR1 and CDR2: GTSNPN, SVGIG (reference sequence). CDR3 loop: CAWSVLKLAESRVTDTQYF. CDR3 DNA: TGTGCCTGGAGTGTATTGAAGTTAGCGGAGTCAAGAGTTACGGATACGCAGTATTTT.

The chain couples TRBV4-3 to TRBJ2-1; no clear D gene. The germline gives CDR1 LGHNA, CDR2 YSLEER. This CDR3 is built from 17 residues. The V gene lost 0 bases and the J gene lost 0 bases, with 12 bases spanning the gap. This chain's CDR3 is CASSQESADLSYNEQFF. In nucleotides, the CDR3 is TGCGCCAGCAGCCAAGAATCCGCCGACCTCTCCTACAATGAGCAGTTCTTC.

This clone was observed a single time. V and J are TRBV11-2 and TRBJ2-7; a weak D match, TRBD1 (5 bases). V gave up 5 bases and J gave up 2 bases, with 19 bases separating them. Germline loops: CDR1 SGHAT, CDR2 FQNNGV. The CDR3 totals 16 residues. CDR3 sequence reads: CASSPTVQELPYEQYF. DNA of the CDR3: TGTGCCAGCAGCCCCACGGTACAGGAGTTACCCTACGAGCAGTACTTC.

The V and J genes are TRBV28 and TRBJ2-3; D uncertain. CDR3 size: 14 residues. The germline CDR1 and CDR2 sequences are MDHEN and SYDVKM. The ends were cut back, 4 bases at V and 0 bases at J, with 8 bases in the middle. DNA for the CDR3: TGTGCCAGCAGTTCAGCCACTAGCACAGATACGCAGTATTTT. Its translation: CASSSATSTDTQYF.

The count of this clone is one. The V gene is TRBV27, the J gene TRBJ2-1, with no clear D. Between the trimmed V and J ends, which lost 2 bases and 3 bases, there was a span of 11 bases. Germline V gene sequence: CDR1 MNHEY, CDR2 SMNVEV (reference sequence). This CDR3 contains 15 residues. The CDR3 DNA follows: TGTGCCAGCAGTTTAATCCCCTCTAACTACAATGAGCAGTTCTTC. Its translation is CASSLIPSNYNEQFF.

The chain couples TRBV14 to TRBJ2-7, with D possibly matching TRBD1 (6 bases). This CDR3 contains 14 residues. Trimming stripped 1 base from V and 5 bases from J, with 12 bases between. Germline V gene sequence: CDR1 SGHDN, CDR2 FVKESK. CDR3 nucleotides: TGTGCCAGCAGCCAAGCCTTGGACAGCCACGAGCAGTACTTC. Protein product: CASSQALDSHEQYF.

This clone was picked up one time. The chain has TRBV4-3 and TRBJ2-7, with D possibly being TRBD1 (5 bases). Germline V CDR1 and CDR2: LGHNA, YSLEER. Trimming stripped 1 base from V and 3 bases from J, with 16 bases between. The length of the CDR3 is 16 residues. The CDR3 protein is CASSQGLAGRIYEQYF. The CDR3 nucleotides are TGCGCCAGCAGCCAAGGACTCGCAGGGCGAATCTACGAGCAGTACTTC.

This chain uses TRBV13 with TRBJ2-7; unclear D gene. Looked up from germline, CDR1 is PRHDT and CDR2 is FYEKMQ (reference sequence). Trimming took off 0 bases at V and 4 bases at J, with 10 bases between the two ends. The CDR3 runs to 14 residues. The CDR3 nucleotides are TGTGCCAGCAGCTTAGGCCTGAGGCCTTACGAGCAGTACTTC. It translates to CASSLGLRPYEQYF.

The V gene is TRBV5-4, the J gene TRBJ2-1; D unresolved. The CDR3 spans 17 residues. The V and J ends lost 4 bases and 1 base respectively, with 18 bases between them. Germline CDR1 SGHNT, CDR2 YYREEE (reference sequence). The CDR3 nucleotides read TGTGCCAGCAGCCCCTCCGACCCTGGCCGGTCCTACAATGAGCAGTTCTTC. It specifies CASSPSDPGRSYNEQFF. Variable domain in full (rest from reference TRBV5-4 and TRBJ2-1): ETGVTQSPTHLIKTRGQQVTLRCSSQSGHNTVSWYQQALGQGPQFIFQYYREEENGRGNFPPRFSGLQFPNYSSELNVNALELDDSALYLCASSPSDPGRSYNEQFFGPGTRLTVL.